The 3 T cell receptor beta chains below were found in one sample sequenced in a study of T cell responses to AZD1222 COVID-19 vaccine. Clones were sequenced by immunoSEQ multiplex PCR, and TCRdb holds only the in-frame ones, with some missing. The sample holds 120,000 or so clones, roughly four fifths seen once. The material sequenced was peripheral blood, taken on day 0 of AZD1222 vaccination. The receptors here all came from an adult in good health.

This chain joins TRBV4-3 and TRBJ2-3, with D hard to call. CDR3 length: 14 residues. CDR1 and CDR2 from the germline V gene are LGHNA and YSLEER. Trimming left V 4 bases short and J 2 bases short, with 10 bases between. CDR3 sequence reads: CASSLRQNTDTQYF. For the CDR3, the DNA is TGCGCCAGCAGCCTCCGACAAAACACAGATACGCAGTATTTT.

The chain has TRBV7-9 and TRBJ2-7, with TRBD2 identical over 7 bases. Per germline, CDR1 SEHNR and CDR2 FQNEAQ (reference sequence). This CDR3 has 16 amino acids. J was trimmed by 0 bases and V by 7 bases; bases with no gene match: 12. The CDR3 is CASTPKGLAASYEQYF. DNA for the CDR3: TGTGCCAGCACCCCCAAGGGGCTAGCGGCCTCCTACGAGCAGTACTTC.

CDR3 DNA: TGTGCCATCAGTGCCTCCAACAGCCCCCAGAGCTCCTACAATGAGCAGTTCTTC. Its protein product is CAISASNSPQSSYNEQFF. The J gene is TRBJ2-1, the V gene TRBV10-3; no clear D gene. V dropped 4 bases and J dropped 0 bases, with 19 bases sitting between them. Germline CDR1 and CDR2: ENHRY and SYGVKD. This CDR3 is built from 18 residues.